This T cell receptor (beta chain) derives from a study of T cells after yellow fever vaccination. With 5 bases removed from V and 6 bases from J, the gap between germline ends came to 17 bases. The CDR3 totals 15 residues. Per germline, CDR1 LNHNV and CDR2 YYDKDF (reference sequence). TCRdb reanalysed the 5' RACE reads using MiXCR and keeps one entry per CDR3 protein. The table includes 250,000 to 300,000 distinct CDR3 sequences, 5.2% detected once. V is TRBV15 and J is TRBJ2-1; D perhaps matches TRBD2 (6 bases). This material consisted of CD4+ T cells sorted from PBMCs, taken on the day of the yellow fever booster vaccination. This receptor was taken from a man between 18 and 29 years old who received the YFV17D yellow fever vaccine. CDR3: CATSPREILGNEQFF. CDR3 nucleotides: TGTGCCACCAGCCCCCGGGAGATTCTGGGCAATGAGCAGTTCTTC.